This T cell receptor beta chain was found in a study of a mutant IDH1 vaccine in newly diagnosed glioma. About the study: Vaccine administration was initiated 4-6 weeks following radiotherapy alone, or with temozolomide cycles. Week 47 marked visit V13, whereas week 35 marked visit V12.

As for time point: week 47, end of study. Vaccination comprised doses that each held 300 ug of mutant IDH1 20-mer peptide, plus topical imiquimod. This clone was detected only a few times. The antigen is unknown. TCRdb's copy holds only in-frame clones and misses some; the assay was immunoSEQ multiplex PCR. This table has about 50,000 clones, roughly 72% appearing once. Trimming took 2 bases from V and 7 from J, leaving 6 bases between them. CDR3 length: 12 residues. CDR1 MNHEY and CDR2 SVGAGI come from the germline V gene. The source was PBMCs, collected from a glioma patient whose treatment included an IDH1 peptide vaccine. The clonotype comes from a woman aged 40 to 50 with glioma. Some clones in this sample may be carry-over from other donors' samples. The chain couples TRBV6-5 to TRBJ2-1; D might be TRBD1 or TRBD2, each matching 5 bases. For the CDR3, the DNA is TGTGCCAGCAGTTACGGGGGAAATGAGCAGTTCTTC. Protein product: CASSYGGNEQFF.